The text below deals with one T cell receptor beta chain. Its antigen is unidentified. The method was immunoSEQ multiplex PCR; TCRdb's version includes in-frame clones alone and lacks a portion of them. This sample has more than 20,000 clones, with about 85% found just once. Looked up from germline, CDR1 is WSHSY and CDR2 is SAAADI. The CDR3 length is 14 residues. This sample stems from a study of lymphopenia after photon versus proton radiotherapy. Whole-study results and caveats: Proton therapy kept repertoires fairly stable, unlike photons, which gained effector/memory cells. Survival link was tested only in deceased patients; proton benefit remains a possibility. Larger post-nadir TCR diversity loss correlated inversely with survival in deceased patients.

This chain links TRBV10-2 with TRBJ2-5, with a tentative D call TRBD1 (6 bases). Near its end, the DNA agrees better with TRBJ2-7, so the J call may be wrong. The TCR sequence derives from a man aged 55 to 69 with pancreatic cancer. The sample was peripheral blood, taken from a patient treated with photon-based radiotherapy. CDR3 residues: CASRLHRDAYEQYF. The DNA for the CDR3 is TGCGCCAGCCGACTTCACAGGGACGCCTACGAGCAGTACTTC.